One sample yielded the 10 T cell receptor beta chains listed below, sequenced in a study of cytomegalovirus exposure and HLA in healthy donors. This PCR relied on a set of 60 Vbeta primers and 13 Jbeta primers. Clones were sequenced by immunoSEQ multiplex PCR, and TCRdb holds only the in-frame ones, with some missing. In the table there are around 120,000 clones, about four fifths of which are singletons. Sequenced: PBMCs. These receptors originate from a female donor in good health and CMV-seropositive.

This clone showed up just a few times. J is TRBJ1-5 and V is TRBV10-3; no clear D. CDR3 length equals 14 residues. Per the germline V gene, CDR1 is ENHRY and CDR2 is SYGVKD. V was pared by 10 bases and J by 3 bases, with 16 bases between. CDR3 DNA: TGTGCCACCCGACACCCCGATGACAATCAGCCCCAGCATTTT. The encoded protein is CATRHPDDNQPQHF.

The CDR3 is CASSGGGAGDTQYF. The CDR3 DNA sequence: TGTGCCAGCAGCGGTGGGGGGGCGGGGGATACGCAGTATTTT. The chain employs TRBV5-4 and TRBJ2-3; TRBD2 might be the D (7 bases). CDR1 is SGHNT, CDR2 YYREEE, per germline (reference sequence). Trimming removed 4 bases from V and 6 bases from J, with 15 bases in between. The length of the CDR3 is 14 residues. The whole variable domain, remainder taken from reference TRBV5-4 and TRBJ2-3, is ETGVTQSPTHLIKTRGQQVTLRCSSQSGHNTVSWYQQALGQGPQFIFQYYREEENGRGNFPPRFSGLQFPNYSSELNVNALELDDSALYLCASSGGGAGDTQYFGPGTRLTVL.

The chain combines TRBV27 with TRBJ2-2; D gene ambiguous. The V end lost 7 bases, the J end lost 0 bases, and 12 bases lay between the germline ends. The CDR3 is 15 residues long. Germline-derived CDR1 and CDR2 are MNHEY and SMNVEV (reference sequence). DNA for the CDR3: TGTGCCAGCACGGTAACGTTTGCGAACACCGGGGAGCTGTTTTTT. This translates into CASTVTFANTGELFF.

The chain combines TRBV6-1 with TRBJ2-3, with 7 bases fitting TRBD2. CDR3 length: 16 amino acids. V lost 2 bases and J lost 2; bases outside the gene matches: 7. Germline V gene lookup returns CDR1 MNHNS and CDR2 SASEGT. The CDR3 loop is CASSELAGGYTDTQYF. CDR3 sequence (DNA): TGTGCCAGCAGTGAATTAGCGGGCGGATACACAGATACGCAGTATTTT.

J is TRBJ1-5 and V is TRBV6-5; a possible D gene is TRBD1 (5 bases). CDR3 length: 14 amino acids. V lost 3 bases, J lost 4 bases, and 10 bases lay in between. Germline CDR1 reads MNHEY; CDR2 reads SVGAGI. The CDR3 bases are TGTGCCAGCAGTTATCGGGGGGGAAATCAGCCCCAGCATTTT. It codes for CASSYRGGNQPQHF.

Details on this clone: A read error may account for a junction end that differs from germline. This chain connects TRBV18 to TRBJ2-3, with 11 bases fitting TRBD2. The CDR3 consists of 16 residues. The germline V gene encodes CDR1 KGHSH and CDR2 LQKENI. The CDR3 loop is CASSPLAGEGTDTQYF. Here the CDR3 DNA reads TGTGCCAGCTCTCCACTAGCGGGGGAGGGCACAGATACGCAGTATTTT.

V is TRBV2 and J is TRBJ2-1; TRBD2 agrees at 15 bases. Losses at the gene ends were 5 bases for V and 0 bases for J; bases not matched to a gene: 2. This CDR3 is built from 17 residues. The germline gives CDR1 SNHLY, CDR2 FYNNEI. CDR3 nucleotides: TGTGCCAGCAGTAAGGGACTAGCGGGGGGCTCCTACAATGAGCAGTTCTTC. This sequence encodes CASSKGLAGGSYNEQFF.

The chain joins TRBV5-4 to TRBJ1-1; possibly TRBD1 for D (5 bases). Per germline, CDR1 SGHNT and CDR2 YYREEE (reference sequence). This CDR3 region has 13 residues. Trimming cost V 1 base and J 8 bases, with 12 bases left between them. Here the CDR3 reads CASSLPQVAEAFF. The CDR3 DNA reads TGTGCCAGCAGCTTGCCACAGGTCGCGGAAGCTTTCTTT.

The CDR3 region is CASSSSVERTGTQHF. The CDR3 DNA reads as TGTGCCAGCAGCTCAAGCGTTGAAAGGACAGGAACCCAGCATTTT. The gene calls are TRBV7-9 and TRBJ1-5; 7 bases align to TRBD1. The V gene's germline CDR1 is SEHNR and CDR2 FQNEAQ (reference sequence). This CDR3 region has 15 residues. V was pared by 4 bases and J by 11 bases, with 14 bases of the junction left unmatched.

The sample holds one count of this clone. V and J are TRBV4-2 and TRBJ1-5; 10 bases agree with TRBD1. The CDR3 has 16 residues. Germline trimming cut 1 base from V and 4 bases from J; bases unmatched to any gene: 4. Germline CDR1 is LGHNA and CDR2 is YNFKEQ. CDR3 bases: TGTGCCAGCAGCCAAGCCGGACAGGGGGATAATCAGCCCCAGCATTTT. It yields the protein CASSQAGQGDNQPQHF.